The present TCR beta chain was sequenced within a study of blood T cell repertoires in COVID-19 (TCRdb year 2020). Describing the broader study: Samples from collaborators originated in the United States, Italy and Spain and spanned both the acute and convalescent phases of COVID-19. Deeply sampled blood TCRbeta repertoires from subjects exposed to, actively infected with, or recovered from COVID-19 were included in the dataset. The repertoires were made available in a free public database intended to serve as a resource for research on the immune response to SARS-CoV-2. Where available, HLA class I and class II types were obtained from metadata supplied by the sample provider rather than from assay-based typing. Samples were obtained from the ongoing ImmuneRACE study (first 160 participants) and from roughly 1,300 subjects provided by 6 global collaborators. Nearly every sample came with metadata listing a de-identified subject ID, COVID-19 status, age in years and sex. The prospective study material was composed of cDNA or gDNA derived from T cells, B-cell-depleted T cells, or PBMCs.

Each collaborating institution followed its own protocols to collect whole blood in K2EDTA tubes. For TCRbeta analysis, collaborators shipped samples in one of three forms: frozen whole blood, isolated PBMCs, or DNA extracted from either of those sample types. As to this clone: The antigen it binds to is not known. The input lacks base qualities; no much larger clone sits a single base away.

The research as a whole found: The quantity of clinical and demographic metadata differed by source and by participant and was supplied without curation.

Relative to germline, V is 0 bases shorter and J is 4 bases shorter, with 13 bases between their ends. CDR1 and CDR2, looked up from the germline V gene, are SGHTA and FQGNSA. Counted from cysteine to phenylalanine, this CDR3 has 15 amino acids. Only the CDR3 DNA stays, 45 bases, in frame from base 1. TCRbeta CDR3 regions were amplified from genomic DNA by means of the immunoSEQ Assay, a bias-controlled multiplex PCR. From the authors' description of their analysis: Nucleated cell counts per sample were estimated from amplification of reference gene primers within the assay. To quantify the absolute abundance of each unique TCRbeta CDR3 rearrangement, sequence reads were collapsed and filtered. For each sample, productive Simpson clonality was calculated as the square root of Simpson's diversity index over productive rearrangements. In its TCRdb copy, this immuneACCESS table keeps in-frame sequences only and misses some clones. Where compared with another copy, unresolved V genes explain less than half of these, and the others have no known cause. The DNA was the basis for D and trimming; V, J and clone size are from that table. For this sample there are about 70,000 clones; around three quarters appear just once. Approximately 27% of the sample lies in the top ten.

The receptor's source is a woman aged 80 or over with active or convalescent COVID-19. The specimen sequenced was peripheral blood. This chain is built from TRBV7-2 and TRBJ2-7, with a weak D call of TRBD2 (5 bases match). CDR3 reads: CASSLAPTSGYEQYF. The nucleotide sequence is given as TGTGCCAGCAGCTTAGCCCCCACTAGTGGGTACGAGCAGTACTTC.